This T cell receptor beta chain originates from a study of shared clonotypes between healthy human individuals. Trimming took 3 bases from V and 3 from J, leaving 20 bases between them. The CDR3 has 17 amino acids. CDR1 and CDR2 from the germline V gene are MNHEY and SMNVEV (reference sequence). Only in-frame clones appear in the TCRdb table, and some are missing; sequencing was by immunoSEQ multiplex PCR. This table has over a million clones, around 97% appearing once. The sequenced material came from naive CD4+ T cells sorted from blood. The sample's subset: CD45RA+ positively selected. The receptor comes from a young man in good health. This chain joins TRBV27 and TRBJ2-5, with D hard to call. CDR3 nucleotides: TGTGCCAGCAGTTTCTTTGGGTATAACCAAAGAAAAGAGACCCAGTACTTC. Its protein product is CASSFFGYNQRKETQYF.